Listed here are 14 T cell receptor beta chains from one sample, sequenced in a study of shared clonotypes between healthy human individuals. Using immunoSEQ multiplex PCR, the repertoire was profiled, and TCRdb retains in-frame clones only, with some absent. The data contain about 2.3 million clones, about 92% of them seen just once; the ten biggest clones take up around 0.4%. The sequenced sample was naive CD4+ T cells from PBMCs. Subset meaning: CD45RA+ positively selected. The origin of the receptors is a man younger than 35 in good health. Some clones in this sample may be carry-over from other donors' samples.

The V gene is TRBV7-2, the J gene TRBJ1-4, with D possibly matching TRBD1 (5 bases). V dropped 5 bases and J dropped 8 bases, with 18 bases sitting between them. Germline-derived CDR1 and CDR2 are SGHTA and FQGNSA. The CDR3 totals 15 residues. CDR3 DNA: TGTGCCAGCAGCGCTCGTCCCGGGACGCGGGAAAAACTGTTTTTT. It encodes CASSARPGTREKLFF.

This clone was counted only a few times. V gene TRBV28 combines with J gene TRBJ2-5; no clear D. The CDR3 loop spans 15 amino acids. The V gene lost 7 bases and the J gene lost 4 bases, with 19 bases spanning the gap. Germline CDR1 reads MDHEN; CDR2 reads SYDVKM. CDR3: CASTRGWPTGETQYF. The DNA for the CDR3 is TGTGCCAGCACCCGTGGGTGGCCCACCGGAGAGACCCAGTACTTC.

The V call is TRBV7-2, the J call TRBJ1-2; D is ambiguous. V dropped 2 bases and J dropped 5 bases, with 9 bases sitting between them. Germline loops: CDR1 SGHTA, CDR2 FQGNSA. The CDR3 totals 13 residues. CDR3 nucleotide sequence: TGTGCCAGCAGCTTACCTCCCATTTATGGCTACACCTTC. Residues: CASSLPPIYGYTF.

A single count supports this clone. The chain recombines TRBV6-6 with TRBJ2-7; tentatively, D is TRBD2 (7 bases). Germline V gives CDR1 MNHNY, CDR2 SVGAGI (reference sequence). Trimming stripped 6 bases from V and 0 bases from J, with 12 bases between. This CDR3 is built from 14 residues. This CDR3 reads CASRMGGPSYEQYF. CDR3 in DNA: TGTGCCAGCAGAATGGGGGGGCCCTCCTACGAGCAGTACTTC.

The gene calls are TRBV18 and TRBJ2-7; 10 bases are shared with TRBD1. Germline V gene lookup returns CDR1 KGHSH and CDR2 LQKENI. Trimming took 1 base from V and 4 from J; bases not matched to a gene: 10. This CDR3 has 17 amino acids. CDR3 sequence reads: CASSPQGGQGPTYEQYF. CDR3 DNA: TGTGCCAGCTCACCACAGGGGGGACAGGGGCCTACTTACGAGCAGTACTTC. Drawing the rest from reference TRBV18 and TRBJ2-7, the complete variable domain is NAGVMQNPRHLVRRRGQEARLRCSPMKGHSHVYWYRQLPEEGLKFMVYLQKENIIDESGMPKERFSAEFPKEGPSILRIQQVVRGDSAAYFCASSPQGGQGPTYEQYFGPGTRLTVT.

This sequence joins TRBV4-1 and TRBJ2-5; tentative D call: TRBD2 (6 bases). The V and J ends lost 4 bases and 4 bases respectively, with 10 bases between them. Germline V gene data show CDR1 as MGHRA and CDR2 as YSYEKL. The CDR3 has 13 residues. CDR3: CASSRLAPETQYF. As DNA, the CDR3 is TGCGCCAGCAGCCGGCTAGCGCCAGAGACCCAGTACTTC.

The V call is TRBV6-9, the J call TRBJ2-1; D gene uncertain. Germline assignment: CDR1 MNHGY and CDR2 SVAAGI. CDR3 size: 12 residues. V lost 6 bases and J lost 8, with 11 bases in between. The CDR3 nucleotides are TGTGCCAGCAGGGTCTCAGTGGATGAGCAGTTCTTC. Protein sequence: CASRVSVDEQFF.

V and J are TRBV7-2 and TRBJ1-1; the D gene is possibly TRBD1 (6 bases). This CDR3 has 14 residues. Trimming stripped 4 bases from V and 4 bases from J, with 13 bases between. Germline loops: CDR1 SGHTA, CDR2 FQGNSA. CDR3 nucleotides: TGTGCCAGCAGCTACACAGGGTATCGCACTGAAGCTTTCTTT. Its translation: CASSYTGYRTEAFF.

The V gene is TRBV7-9, the J gene TRBJ1-2, with D possibly matching TRBD1 (6 bases). The CDR3 runs 13 residues. Germline lookup yields CDR1 SEHNR and CDR2 FQNEAQ (reference sequence). V was clipped by 3 bases and J by 8 bases, with 13 bases between them. CDR3 protein: CASSFDGGLGYTF. The CDR3 DNA is TGTGCCAGCAGCTTCGATGGGGGGCTGGGCTACACCTTC. The whole variable domain, filled in from reference TRBV7-9 and TRBJ1-2, reads DTGVSQNPRHKITKRGQNVTFRCDPISEHNRLYWYRQTLGQGPEFLTYFQNEAQLEKSRLLSDRFSAERPKGSFSTLEIQRTEQGDSAMYLCASSFDGGLGYTFGSGTRLTVV.

The chain has TRBV27 and TRBJ2-7; no definite D call. The CDR3 has 12 amino acids. V lost 7 bases to trimming and J lost 2 bases, with 9 bases between them. From germline, CDR1 is MNHEY and CDR2 SMNVEV (reference sequence). In DNA form, the CDR3 reads TGTGCCAGCACCTCCCATACCTACGAGCAGTACTTC. Translation: CASTSHTYEQYF.

The chain employs TRBV4-2 and TRBJ1-1; D is perhaps TRBD1 (5 bases). CDR3 length equals 15 residues. Trimming stripped 4 bases from V and 5 bases from J, with 17 bases between. Germline values: CDR1 LGHNA, CDR2 YNFKEQ. The CDR3 reads CASSRGDGGDTEAFF. In DNA, the CDR3 is TGTGCCAGCAGCCGAGGGGACGGGGGAGATACTGAAGCTTTCTTT.

This sequence joins TRBV7-6 and TRBJ2-2; 8 positions match TRBD1. The V segment lost 5 bases and the J segment 5 bases; nucleotides outside the gene matches: 10. The length of the CDR3 is 16 residues. The germline CDR1 and CDR2 sequences are SGHVS and FNYEAQ. The CDR3 DNA is TGTGCCAGCAGCCCAACCGGGACAGGAACGACCGGGGAGCTGTTTTTT. Its translation: CASSPTGTGTTGELFF.

This clone was observed a single time. At the DNA level, this CDR3 is encoded by other sequences in the same sample as well. The V call is TRBV5-1, the J call TRBJ1-2, with 9 nucleotides matching TRBD1. CDR3 length equals 14 residues. The germline gives CDR1 SGHRS, CDR2 YFSETQ. With 3 bases clipped from V and 2 bases from J, the junction kept 2 bases outside the gene matches. This CDR3 is CASSWDRVNYGYTF. CDR3 in DNA: TGCGCCAGCAGCTGGGACAGGGTCAACTATGGCTACACCTTC.

The rearrangement links TRBV2 to TRBJ2-3, with TRBD2 matching 8 bases. The CDR3 contains 15 residues. J gave up 0 bases and V 8 bases, and 7 bases lay outside the gene matches. Germline CDR1 reads SNHLY; CDR2 reads FYNNEI. The DNA for the CDR3 is TGTGCCAGCGGAGGGCCTAGCGGGAGCACAGATACGCAGTATTTT. This codes for CASGGPSGSTDTQYF.